Listed below are T cell receptor beta chains from one sample, sequenced in a study of cytomegalovirus exposure and HLA in healthy donors. Clones were sequenced by immunoSEQ multiplex PCR, and TCRdb holds only the in-frame ones, with some missing. In all, the sample yields approximately 76,000 clones. Input material: PBMCs. The source is a man aged 18 to 35 in good health and CMV-seropositive. Each CDR3 is given with its conserved first and last residue. A D gene is named only where the DNA matches it firmly.

>.|TRBV4-1|TRBJ2-7
TGCGCCAGCAGCCAAGACCCCCGCGGGACCTACGAGCAGTACTTC
CASSQDPRGTYEQYF
>.|TRBV7-3|TRBJ1-1
TGTGCCAGCAGCTTAGCGGGGGCGCGTGAAGCTTTCTTT
CASSLAGAREAFF
>TRBD2|TRBV6-1|TRBJ2-3
TGTGCCAGCAGTGAAAATTTAGCGGGGGGATCCACAGATACGCAGTATTTT
CASSENLAGGSTDTQYF
>.|TRBV6-1|TRBJ2-7
TGTGCCAGCAGAGAACAGGAACCCTACGGGCAGTACTTC
CASREQEPYGQYF
>.|TRBV28|TRBJ1-5
TGTGCCAGCAGTTTGGCGGGACGCATTTTTCATCAGCCCCAGCATTTT
CASSLAGRIFHQPQHF
>TRBD2|TRBV5-1|TRBJ2-4
TGCGCCAGCAGCCCTGGGACTAGCGGGGAATTGAGGTACTTC
CASSPGTSGELRYF
>TRBD2|TRBV4-1|TRBJ2-1
TGCGCCAGCAGCCGTGGACTAGCGGGGACGAATGAGCAGTTCTTC
CASSRGLAGTNEQFF
>TRBD1|TRBV5-1|TRBJ1-5
TGCGCCAGCAGCTTGGTCCCGACAGGGGGATCCTCCAATCAGCCCCAGCATTTT
CASSLVPTGGSSNQPQHF
>.|TRBV7-9|TRBJ1-2
TGTGCCAGCAAGCCCAAGCAGGGAGGCTATGGCTACACCTTC
CASKPKQGGYGYTF
>TRBD2|TRBV28|TRBJ2-7
TGTGCCAGCAGTCCTCCCGGACGGGAGGGCTCCTACGAGCAGTACTTC
CASSPPGREGSYEQYF
>.|TRBV19|TRBJ2-5
TGTGCCAGTAGAGGAGAGAGGAGTTCAAAAGAGACCCAGTACTTC
CASRGERSSKETQYF
>TRBD1|TRBV28|TRBJ1-4
TGTGCCAGCAGTGACAGGGGGCCTAATGAAAAACTGTTTTTT
CASSDRGPNEKLFF
>.|TRBV28|TRBJ2-5
TGTGCCAGCAGTTGGCTAGGGAGTCAAGAGACCCAGTACTTC
CASSWLGSQETQYF
>.|TRBV9|TRBJ1-2
TGTGCCAGCAGCCCCGCGGGCGGAATCTATGGCTACACCTTC
CASSPAGGIYGYTF
>.|TRBV10-3|TRBJ2-2
TGTGCCATCCAGAAGAACACCGGGGAGCTGTTTTTT
CAIQKNTGELFF
>TRBD1|TRBV7-3|TRBJ2-2
TGTGCCAGCAGCTCGACAGGGGGGCCGAACACCGGGGAGCTGTTTTTT
CASSSTGGPNTGELFF
>TRBD1|TRBV4-1|TRBJ1-2
TGCGCCAGCAGCCAAGATGGGCAGGGGGTTATTAGGGGCTACACCTTC
CASSQDGQGVIRGYTF
>.|TRBV6-5|TRBJ1-3
TGTGCCAGCAGTTACGACAGCTTCTCTGGAAACACCATATATTTT
CASSYDSFSGNTIYF
>.|TRBV28|TRBJ1-5
TGTGCCAGCAGTACCTCCGATGGGGGGAGTCAGCCCCAGCATTTT
CASSTSDGGSQPQHF
>TRBD1|TRBV18|TRBJ2-4
TGTGCCAGCTCACCACGGACAGGAAAAGAAAACATTCAGTACTTC
CASSPRTGKENIQYF
>TRBD2|TRBV6-5|TRBJ2-1
TGTGCCAGCGGCCCCGGGAGGAGCTCCTACAATGAGCAGTTCTTC
CASGPGRSSYNEQFF
>.|TRBV4-1|TRBJ1-4
TGCGCCAGCAGCCAAGCCGCGGGGACTAATGAAAAACTGTTTTTT
CASSQAAGTNEKLFF
>TRBD1|TRBV4-1|TRBJ1-1
TGCGCCAGCAGCCAAGATAAACAGGGGGGAGGTGACACTGAAGCTTTCTTT
CASSQDKQGGGDTEAFF
>.|TRBV6-5|TRBJ1-1
TGTGCCAGCAGTTACTCCCCCGGGGGGGGCGCTGAAGCTTTCTTT
CASSYSPGGGAEAFF
>TRBD1|TRBV28|TRBJ1-5
TGTGCCAGCACCTCACAGGGGTACAACAATCAGCCCCAGCATTTT
CASTSQGYNNQPQHF
>.|TRBV6-1|TRBJ1-2
TGTGCCAGCAGTGTCGAAGTTGGAGATGGCTACACCTTC
CASSVEVGDGYTF
>TRBD2|TRBV27|TRBJ2-7
TGTGCCAGCAGTTTATTAGCGCTAGCGGGAGGTTTGGGCGAGCAGTACTTC
CASSLLALAGGLGEQYF
>.|TRBV18|TRBJ1-2
TGTGCCAGCTCACGCTACCTAGACTCGGATGGCTACACCTTC
CASSRYLDSDGYTF
>.|TRBV11-3|TRBJ1-5
TGTGCCAGCAGCTTAAACCCCCAGGACAATCAGCCCCAGCATTTT
CASSLNPQDNQPQHF
>TRBD1|TRBV7-9|TRBJ1-6
TGTGCCAGCAGCTCCCGGGACAGCCGGGGGTCGGGAGATTCACCCCTCCACTTT
CASSSRDSRGSGDSPLHF
>.|TRBV27|TRBJ1-1
TGTGCCAGCAGTTTGGCAGGGGCAACCACTGAAGCTTTCTTT
CASSLAGATTEAFF
>TRBD2|TRBV11-2|TRBJ2-3
TGTGCCAGCAGCTTGGAACCCCCGGGGACTAGCAGCACAGATACGCAGTATTTT
CASSLEPPGTSSTDTQYF
>.|TRBV2|TRBJ2-3
TGTGCCAGCAATGACCTCTCGGGAGATACGCAGTATTTT
CASNDLSGDTQYF
>TRBD1|TRBV7-9|TRBJ1-1
TGTGCCAGCAGCTTAGTAGGAGGGGGCGCGGAGGCTTTCTTT
CASSLVGGGAEAFF
>.|TRBV28|TRBJ2-5
TGTGCCAGCAGTGTAAAAGAGACCCAGTACTTC
CASSVKETQYF
>TRBD1|TRBV5-1|TRBJ1-1
TGCGCCAGCAGAAAACCGGGACAGGGGGCTCGCGACACTGAAGCTTTCTTT
CASRKPGQGARDTEAFF
>TRBD1|TRBV5-6|TRBJ2-7
TGTGCCAGCAGCGGCTACAGGGGAGACGAGCAGTACTTC
CASSGYRGDEQYF
>TRBD1|TRBV19|TRBJ2-4
TGTGCCAGTACCCGACCCGGGACAGGGGACAAAAACATTCAGTACTTC
CASTRPGTGDKNIQYF
>TRBD2|TRBV28|TRBJ2-2
TGTGCCAGCAGCCTCATCGGGCGGGAGGGCCGGGACACCGGGGAGCTGTTTTTT
CASSLIGREGRDTGELFF
>.|TRBV29-1|TRBJ2-3
TGCAGCGTTGTTAGGGACATGGGGACAGATACGCAGTATTTT
CSVVRDMGTDTQYF